This T cell receptor (beta chain) was sequenced for a study of tissue T cells after allogeneic stem cell transplantation. The CDR3 contains 14 residues. The germline V gene has CDR1 NNHNN and CDR2 SYGAGS (reference sequence). V was clipped by 5 bases and J by 3 bases, with 13 bases between them. The data were produced by immunoSEQ multiplex PCR, yet TCRdb's version contains in-frame clones alone and is incomplete. This sample has thousands of clones; around half occur once, and the top ten carry roughly an eighth. Notes on the study in general: Blood and spleen captured only part of the tissue TCR repertoire.

Note on this clone: What it binds is not known. Any gene name here is a mouse gene name. The read halts 1 residue ahead of the CDR3 end, with the missing end drawn from the germline J gene. This same CDR3 is encoded by further DNA sequences in the sample.

The time point is: mouse harvest day 7 after allogeneic transplant. Tail vein injection delivered 10^7 T-cell-depleted bone marrow cells and 10^6 splenic CD5+ T cells. Mice had MHC-mismatched B6 into BALB/c GVHD, sampled day 7 or 14. Specimen: lymph node tissue. This receptor was taken from a female BALB/c mouse given C57BL/6 T cells with graft-versus-host disease after an allogeneic hematopoietic cell transplant. The J gene is TRBJ2-5, the V gene TRBV13-2; D possibly matches TRBD1 or TRBD2 (5 bases each). The covered CDR3 bases are TGTGCCAGCGGCGCCCCGGGACGTCAAGACACCCAGTAC. It encodes CASGAPGRQDTQY. The entire CDR3 protein reads CASGAPGRQDTQYF.